This T cell receptor beta chain was identified during a study of blood T cell repertoires in COVID-19. Study-wide context: The cDNA or gDNA used as material had been derived from T cells, B-cell-depleted T cells, or PBMCs.

The V gene's germline CDR1 is MDHEN and CDR2 SYDVKM. V was pared by 4 bases and J by 7 bases, with 15 bases of the junction left unmatched. The length of the CDR3 is 16 residues. Under the authors' procedure: From reference gene primer amplification, estimates of nucleated cell counts were derived. The assay was immunoSEQ multiplex PCR, and TCRdb's table has in-frame clones only and misses some. The V and J calls and clone size come from that table; D and trimming were worked out from the DNA. The table has 70,000 to 95,000 clones, about 88% seen once. This TCR was recovered from a woman aged 80 or older with active COVID-19. Sequenced: peripheral blood. The chain recombines TRBV28 with TRBJ2-7, with 8 positions matching TRBD1. The chain's CDR3 is CASSYLPGQGPGEQYF. In nucleotides, the CDR3 is TGTGCCAGCAGTTACCTCCCCGGACAGGGTCCGGGGGAGCAGTACTTC.